A selection of T cell receptor beta chains follows, all from one sample in a study of vaccination and CD4 T cells after COVID-19. One entry per CDR3 protein, called by TCRdb with MiXCR from the PCR reads. The sample has over 15,000 distinct CDR3 sequences, roughly 73% seen once. The antigens of these receptors remain unknown. Sequencing input: CD4+ T cells from blood, cultured in vitro. The source is a human donor who had recovered from COVID-19. The CDR3 runs from the conserved cysteine through the conserved F or W. The D gene is left open where the match is weak. The size entry is marked missing in some rows and otherwise reads once, few, many or a size class.

d_call clone_size j_call v_call cdr3_aa cdr3_nt
. . TRBJ1-1 TRBV12-3/TRBV12-4 CASGRTRGNTEAFF TGTGCCAGCGGCCGGACCAGGGGGAACACTGAAGCTTTCTTT
. . TRBJ2-3 TRBV27 CASRTSTDTQYF TGTGCCAGCAGAACTAGCACAGATACGCAGTATTTT
TRBD2 few TRBJ2-7 TRBV20-1 CSAPRSGTFYEQYF TGCAGTGCGCCCCGTAGCGGGACCTTCTACGAGCAGTACTTC
. . TRBJ1-1 TRBV4-1 CASSQLVSLNTEAFF TGCGCCAGCAGCCAATTGGTGAGCTTGAACACTGAAGCTTTCTTT
. few TRBJ2-7 TRBV5-1 CASSWSSGSPLVGEQYF TGCGCCAGCAGCTGGAGTTCAGGGAGTCCCCTGGTTGGGGAGCAGTACTTC
. . TRBJ1-3 TRBV6-1 CASSFGPTSGNTIYF TGTGCCAGCAGCTTCGGACCCACCTCTGGAAACACCATATATTTT
TRBD1 . TRBJ1-1 TRBV27 CASSFRQGPTEAFF TGTGCCAGCAGTTTTAGACAGGGGCCCACTGAAGCTTTCTTT
TRBD1 few TRBJ1-3 TRBV28 CASSPAPRRGHGNTIYF TGTGCCAGCAGCCCCGCCCCTCGCAGGGGGCATGGAAACACCATATATTTT
. medium-sized TRBJ1-1 TRBV7-8 CASSLAVGVNTEAFF TGTGCCAGCAGCTTAGCAGTAGGGGTGAACACTGAAGCTTTCTTT
. . TRBJ1-5 TRBV6-2/TRBV6-3 CASRSSDSSNQPQHF TGTGCCAGCAGGAGCTCCGATTCTAGCAATCAGCCCCAGCATTTT
. . TRBJ1-5 TRBV20-1 CSAIEGSLRYSNQPQHF TGCAGTGCCATAGAAGGGAGTCTGAGGTACAGCAATCAGCCCCAGCATTTT
. once TRBJ2-7 TRBV2 CASKIEYEQYF TGTGCCAGCAAAATCGAGTACGAGCAGTACTTC
. . TRBJ2-7 TRBV9 CASSVGSIAYEQYF TGTGCCAGCAGCGTTGGGTCGATCGCGTACGAGCAGTACTTC
. . TRBJ1-1 TRBV7-8 CASSLGLGNTEAFF TGTGCCAGCAGCTTAGGGCTGGGGAACACTGAAGCTTTCTTT
. . TRBJ1-1 TRBV7-2 CASTVSVAGNTEAFF TGTGCCAGCACCGTTTCCGTAGCAGGGAACACTGAAGCTTTCTTT
. once TRBJ2-5 TRBV27 CASPPRKTQYF TGTGCCAGCCCTCCAAGGAAGACCCAGTACTTC
TRBD1 . TRBJ1-1 TRBV10-3 CAISGWGQGNTEAFF TGTGCCATCAGTGGGTGGGGACAGGGGAACACTGAAGCTTTCTTT
. . TRBJ1-5 TRBV7-2 CASSSQGSNQPQHF TGTGCCAGCAGCTCCCAGGGTAGCAATCAGCCCCAGCATTTT
. . TRBJ2-3 TRBV6-5 CASSYPPSIRITDTQYF TGTGCCAGCAGTTATCCGCCTAGTATCAGGATCACAGATACGCAGTATTTT
TRBD1 . TRBJ1-2 TRBV19 CASSITHPRQGPNYGYTF TGTGCCAGTAGTATAACCCATCCACGACAGGGGCCTAACTATGGCTACACCTTC
. . TRBJ1-1 TRBV11-1 CASSSQRGMNTEAFF TGTGCCAGCAGCTCCCAGAGGGGGATGAACACTGAAGCTTTCTTT
. once TRBJ1-2 TRBV3-1 CASSQVDDGGYTF TGTGCCAGCAGCCAAGTTGACGATGGAGGCTACACCTTC
. . TRBJ1-1 TRBV6-1 CASSLQGETEAFF TGTGCCAGCAGTCTACAGGGAGAAACTGAAGCTTTCTTT
. . TRBJ1-2 TRBV20-1 CSASPLYGYTF TGCAGTGCTAGCCCCCTCTATGGCTACACCTTC
TRBD1 . TRBJ2-7 TRBV23-1 CAGKRGQSSYEQYF TGCGCCGGTAAAAGGGGGCAAAGCTCCTACGAGCAGTACTTC
. few TRBJ1-2 TRBV20-1 CSARMGVGYGYTF TGCAGTGCTAGGATGGGGGTCGGCTATGGCTACACCTTC
TRBD1 . TRBJ1-2 TRBV20-1 CSASDRGLGYGYTF TGCAGTGCTAGTGACAGGGGTCTGGGCTATGGCTACACCTTC
. . TRBJ2-7 TRBV20-1 CSARALRGLPHEQYF TGCAGTGCTAGAGCGCTACGAGGACTGCCCCACGAGCAGTACTTC
. . TRBJ2-7 TRBV11-3 CASSLRGYSYEQYF TGTGCCAGCAGCTTACGGGGGTACTCCTACGAGCAGTACTTC
. . TRBJ2-7 TRBV24-1 CATSDQGTALYEQYF TGTGCCACCAGTGACCAAGGGACCGCCCTCTACGAGCAGTACTTC
TRBD1 . TRBJ1-1 TRBV7-8 CASSLTQGFGTEAFF TGTGCCAGCAGCCTCACACAGGGGTTTGGCACTGAAGCTTTCTTT
TRBD1 few TRBJ2-7 TRBV15 CATSSDRVSEQYF TGTGCCACCAGCTCTGACAGGGTCTCCGAGCAGTACTTC